The 18 T cell receptor beta chains below all came from one sample that was sequenced in a study of T cell responses to AZD1222 COVID-19 vaccine. Generated by immunoSEQ multiplex PCR, the TCRdb table keeps only in-frame clones and is missing some. The table has 150,000 or so clones, roughly 91% seen once. This material consisted of peripheral blood, taken on day 0 of AZD1222 vaccination. Receptors originate from an adult in good health.

The chain is built from TRBV7-2 and TRBJ1-1; D gene unclear. CDR3 size: 15 residues. Deletions cut 5 bases from V and 0 bases from J, with 13 bases between. Looked up from germline, CDR1 is SGHTA and CDR2 is FQGNSA. The DNA for the CDR3 is TGTGCCAGCAGCCGTCCAGGAGGGATGAACACTGAAGCTTTCTTT. The encoded protein is CASSRPGGMNTEAFF.

The table lists this clone with a few counts. The chain carries TRBV6-2 or TRBV6-3 and TRBJ2-2; D not certain. The CDR3 extends over 15 amino acids. The V end was cut by 2 bases, the J end by 3 bases, with 10 bases between. Germline CDR1 is MNHEY and CDR2 is SVGEGT. CDR3 in amino acids: CASSYMERHTGELFF. The CDR3 DNA reads as TGTGCCAGCAGTTACATGGAGCGACACACCGGGGAGCTGTTTTTT.

The chain couples TRBV5-6 to TRBJ1-5; D possibly corresponds to TRBD1 (5 bases). Germline assignment: CDR1 SGHDT and CDR2 YYEEEE. This CDR3 comprises 16 residues. V was cut by 4 bases and J by 3 bases, with 17 bases left in between. The CDR3: CASSPSGATSNQPQHF. DNA for the CDR3: TGTGCCAGCAGCCCGAGCGGGGCCACTTCCAATCAGCCCCAGCATTTT.

This sequence joins TRBV5-4 and TRBJ1-3; D gene unclear. Trimming stripped 0 bases from V and 5 bases from J, with 9 bases between. The CDR3 consists of 14 residues. CDR1 is SGHNT and CDR2 is YYREEE in the germline V gene (reference sequence). The CDR3 DNA reads TGTGCCAGCAGCTTGGAGGACCGTCGAAACACCATATATTTT. Translated: CASSLEDRRNTIYF.

V gene TRBV27 combines with J gene TRBJ1-6, with 7 bases identical to TRBD1. The germline gives CDR1 MNHEY, CDR2 SMNVEV (reference sequence). This CDR3 comprises 16 residues. The J segment lost 5 bases and the V segment lost 2 bases, leaving 6 bases of the junction unmatched. CDR3 DNA sequence: TGTGCCAGCAGTTTACAGGGACAGTCGAATAATTCACCCCTCCACTTT. Residues: CASSLQGQSNNSPLHF.

The J gene is TRBJ1-6, the V gene TRBV4-3, with D uncertain. V gave up 4 bases and J gave up 7 bases, with 20 bases separating them. The CDR3 contains 17 residues. CDR1 and CDR2 (germline): LGHNA, YSLEER. The CDR3 is CASSRGGSTSPNSPLHF. The CDR3 DNA reads as TGCGCCAGCAGCCGGGGTGGGAGTACCAGCCCCAATTCACCCCTCCACTTT.

The V gene is TRBV19, the J gene TRBJ2-1; 12 bases are a match to TRBD2. After removal of 3 bases from V and 6 bases from J, the junction contained 9 bases not matched to a gene. CDR3 length: 17 residues. Germline V gene sequence: CDR1 LNHDA, CDR2 SQIVND (reference sequence). The CDR3 region is CASSMGPSGGAGNEQFF. In nucleotides, the CDR3 is TGTGCCAGTAGTATGGGACCTAGCGGGGGGGCGGGCAATGAGCAGTTCTTC.

The chain is built from TRBV5-1 and TRBJ1-2; D gene ambiguous. The CDR3 is 12 residues long. Trimming removed 0 bases at V and 5 bases at J, with 5 bases between. Germline CDR1 is SGHRS and CDR2 is YFSETQ. DNA for the CDR3: TGCGCCAGCAGCTTGGAACCGTATGGCTACACCTTC. It specifies CASSLEPYGYTF.

The chain uses TRBV9 and TRBJ1-1; D is unresolved. Between the trimmed V and J ends, which lost 4 bases and 6 bases, there was a span of 19 bases. The CDR3 runs to 15 residues. Looked up from germline, CDR1 is SGDLS and CDR2 is YYNGEE. The CDR3 is CASSQGIGRESEAFF. In DNA, the CDR3 is TGTGCCAGCAGCCAAGGAATAGGACGGGAATCTGAAGCTTTCTTT.

The chain recombines TRBV30 with TRBJ1-5, with 8 bases fitting TRBD1. The ends lost 3 bases at V and 4 bases at J; junction bases unmatched: 5. Germline V lookup: CDR1 GTSNPN, CDR2 SVGIG (reference sequence). This CDR3 is built from 14 residues. The CDR3 loop reads CAWSAGQGNQPQHF. Written as DNA, the CDR3 is TGTGCCTGGAGCGCCGGACAGGGAAATCAGCCCCAGCATTTT. Using reference TRBV30 and TRBJ1-5 for the parts outside the CDR3, the full variable domain is SQTIHQWPATLVQPVGSPLSLECTVEGTSNPNLYWYRQAAGRGLQLLFYSVGIGQISSEVPQNLSASRPQDRQFILSSKKLLLSDSGFYLCAWSAGQGNQPQHFGDGTRLSIL.

The V and J genes are TRBV7-2 and TRBJ2-3; TRBD2 aligns across 9 bases. J was trimmed by 8 bases and V by 4 bases; bases with no gene match: 13. The CDR3 spans 16 residues. CDR1 and CDR2 (germline): SGHTA, FQGNSA. The CDR3 coding sequence is TGTGCCAGCAGCTATATGAGCGGGGGGTCCAGTCCTACGCAGTATTTT. It is translated as CASSYMSGGSSPTQYF.

The V call is TRBV6-1, the J call TRBJ2-1, with TRBD1 matching over 7 bases. Germline V gives CDR1 MNHNS, CDR2 SASEGT. This CDR3 comprises 14 residues. J gave up 3 bases and V 2 bases, and 1 base lay outside the gene matches. CDR3 sequence: CASSETGDYNEQFF. In DNA, the CDR3 is TGTGCCAGCAGTGAAACAGGGGACTACAATGAGCAGTTCTTC.

The rearrangement links TRBV28 to TRBJ2-7; 10 bases align to TRBD2. The CDR3 is 14 amino acids. Unmatched junction bases numbered 2, after V lost 6 bases and J lost 0 bases. The germline gives CDR1 MDHEN, CDR2 SYDVKM. CDR3 in amino acids: CASRGTSASYEQYF. The CDR3 region has the DNA TGTGCCAGCAGGGGGACTAGCGCCTCCTACGAGCAGTACTTC.

This clone was picked up a small number of times. V usage is TRBV12-5 and J usage is TRBJ1-1; D uncertain. Germline values: CDR1 LGHNT, CDR2 FRNRAP. V lost 1 base to trimming and J lost 0 bases, with 6 bases between them. This CDR3 contains 14 residues. The CDR3 DNA follows: TGTGCTAGTGGTTTGGGACGGTTGAACACTGAAGCTTTCTTT. Residues: CASGLGRLNTEAFF. Looking up the rest from reference TRBV12-5 and TRBJ1-1 gives the full variable domain: DARVTQTPRHKVTEMGQEVTMRCQPILGHNTVFWYRQTMMQGLELLAYFRNRAPLDDSGMPKDRFSAEMPDATLATLKIQPSEPRDSAVYFCASGLGRLNTEAFFGQGTRLTVV.

This chain links TRBV3-1 (or the pseudogene TRBV3-2) with TRBJ1-4, with D tentatively TRBD1 (5 bases). V dropped 5 bases and J dropped 3 bases, with 10 bases sitting between them. CDR1 is LGHDT, CDR2 YNNKEL, per germline (reference sequence). The CDR3 loop spans 14 amino acids. The CDR3 protein is CASSFRQPNEKLFF. The CDR3 bases are TGTGCCAGCAGCTTTCGACAGCCTAATGAAAAACTGTTTTTT.

The rearrangement joins TRBV7-9 to TRBJ1-6; D possibly corresponds to TRBD1 (5 bases). The CDR3 has 17 residues. Deletions cut 5 bases from V and 0 bases from J, with 14 bases between. Germline V gene sequence: CDR1 SEHNR, CDR2 FQNEAQ (reference sequence). The CDR3 DNA is TGTGCCAGCAGCAAGTGGGGGGGAAGCTCCTATAATTCACCCCTCCACTTT. This translates into CASSKWGGSSYNSPLHF.

The chain is built from TRBV3-1 (or the pseudogene TRBV3-2) and TRBJ2-3; perhaps TRBD2 as D (5 bases). In germline, CDR1 is LGHDT, CDR2 YNNKEL (reference sequence). The CDR3 runs to 16 residues. Trimming removed 2 bases from V and 1 base from J, with 13 bases in between. The CDR3 is CASSQWSGGGTDTQYF. The CDR3, as DNA: TGTGCCAGCAGCCAATGGTCCGGAGGTGGCACAGATACGCAGTATTTT.

This clone was seen once. This CDR3 is also generated by other DNA sequences in the sample. The rearrangement joins TRBV7-2 to TRBJ1-1; D not certain. The length of the CDR3 is 14 residues. Germline loops: CDR1 SGHTA, CDR2 FQGNSA. Trimming took off 2 bases at V and 1 base at J, with 8 bases between the two ends. The CDR3 DNA sequence: TGTGCCAGCAGCTTATTCCCCGAGAACACTGAAGCTTTCTTT. The encoded protein is CASSLFPENTEAFF.